A single sample is the source of the 11 T cell receptor beta chains below, sequenced in a study of T cells after yellow fever vaccination. Via MiXCR, TCRdb re-called the 5' RACE reads, giving one row per CDR3 protein. The data contain 450,000 to 550,000 distinct CDR3 sequences, just over 20% of them singletons. This specimen consisted of PBMCs, obtained less than 25 days after the first yellow fever vaccination. These receptor sequences come from a man aged 18 to 29 who received the YFV17D yellow fever vaccine.

This clonotype has more than one count but fewer than ten. This chain connects TRBV5-1 to TRBJ2-2; D is uncertain. The V end lost 2 bases, the J end lost 0 bases, and 11 bases lay between the germline ends. CDR1 SGHRS and CDR2 YFSETQ come from the germline V gene. The CDR3 has 16 amino acids. The CDR3 sequence: CASSLSYRTNTGELFF. The CDR3 nucleotides are TGCGCCAGCAGCTTAAGCTACAGAACGAACACCGGGGAGCTGTTTTTT. Full variable domain (outside the CDR3, taken from reference TRBV5-1 and TRBJ2-2): KAGVTQTPRYLIKTRGQQVTLSCSPISGHRSVSWYQQTPGQGLQFLFEYFSETQRNKGNFPGRFSGRQFSNSRSEMNVSTLELGDSALYLCASSLSYRTNTGELFFGEGSRLTVL.

This sequence joins TRBV7-9 and TRBJ1-2, with D possibly being TRBD1 (6 bases). CDR1 SEHNR and CDR2 FQNEAQ come from the germline V gene (reference sequence). The CDR3 is 16 amino acids. Deletions cut 5 bases from V and 0 bases from J, with 16 bases between. The CDR3 region is CASSPAGAGANYGYTF. The CDR3, as DNA: TGTGCCAGCAGCCCCGCCGGGGCAGGGGCTAACTATGGCTACACCTTC.

V is TRBV7-2 and J is TRBJ2-1; 15 nucleotides agree with TRBD2. Germline CDR1 reads SGHTA; CDR2 reads FQGNSA. The ends lost 5 bases at V and 8 bases at J; junction bases unmatched: 10. The CDR3 runs to 17 residues. CDR3 protein: CASSRLGLAGGLDEQFF. DNA for the CDR3: TGTGCCAGCAGCAGACTCGGACTAGCGGGGGGGTTGGATGAGCAGTTCTTC.

This clonotype was found a few times. Here the CDR3 reads CASRQDTANYGYTF. The CDR3 DNA reads TGTGCCAGCAGACAGGACACAGCTAACTATGGCTACACCTTC. This chain links TRBV7-2 with TRBJ1-2; perhaps TRBD1 as D (5 bases). V was clipped by 6 bases and J by 0 bases, with 11 bases between them. The CDR3 extends over 14 amino acids. Germline V gene data show CDR1 as SGHTA and CDR2 as FQGNSA.

The V call is TRBV12-3 or TRBV12-4, the J call TRBJ1-5, with D unresolved. This CDR3 has 13 residues. Trimming pared 0 bases from V and 7 bases from J, leaving 7 bases between. Written as DNA, the CDR3 is TGTGCCAGCAGTTTAGCCGCCGGGCAGCCCCAGCATTTT. Translating it yields CASSLAAGQPQHF.

V is TRBV5-1 and J is TRBJ2-3, with D unclear. Germline loops: CDR1 SGHRS, CDR2 YFSETQ. Trimming shortened V by 4 bases and J by 2 bases, and 11 bases separated the two germline ends. The CDR3 contains 14 residues. In DNA form, the CDR3 reads TGCGCCAGCAGCACCTACGGGTACACAGATACGCAGTATTTT. Amino acids: CASSTYGYTDTQYF.

This clonotype was counted only a few times. The rearrangement links TRBV27 to TRBJ2-7; D is possibly TRBD2 (5 bases). The ends were cut back, 6 bases at V and 0 bases at J, with 12 bases in the middle. The CDR3 loop spans 14 amino acids. The V gene's germline CDR1 is MNHEY and CDR2 SMNVEV (reference sequence). The CDR3: CASSPGKRSYEQYF. The CDR3 DNA is TGTGCCAGCAGCCCGGGAAAGCGCTCCTACGAGCAGTACTTC.

A few counts support this clonotype. The chain uses TRBV14 and TRBJ2-5; 8 bases map to TRBD1. The CDR3 length is 15 residues. V lost 4 bases, J lost 4 bases, and 8 bases stayed unmatched. The germline gives CDR1 SGHDN, CDR2 FVKESK. CDR3 sequence: CASSRATGGIETQYF. The DNA for the CDR3 is TGTGCCAGCAGCCGTGCAACAGGGGGGATAGAGACCCAGTACTTC.

The chain is built from TRBV11-2 and TRBJ2-2; D unresolved. CDR3 length: 13 amino acids. The V gene's germline CDR1 is SGHAT and CDR2 FQNNGV. With 4 bases removed from V and 4 bases from J, the gap between germline ends came to 7 bases. The CDR3 coding sequence is TGTGCCAGCAGCTGGGCAGCCACCGGGGAGCTGTTTTTT. It codes for CASSWAATGELFF.

This clonotype has only a few counts. Written as DNA, the CDR3 is TGTGCCAGCTCACCCGCGGCGAGCAATGAGCAGTTCTTC. Translating it yields CASSPAASNEQFF. This rearrangement joins TRBV18 to TRBJ2-1; D gene uncertain. The CDR3 is 13 residues long. Trimming stripped 3 bases from V and 6 bases from J, with 9 bases between. Per germline, CDR1 KGHSH and CDR2 LQKENI.

The V and J genes are TRBV5-1 and TRBJ2-3, with 12 positions matching TRBD2. CDR1 and CDR2 from the germline V gene are SGHRS and YFSETQ. J was trimmed by 6 bases and V by 2 bases; bases with no gene match: 7. The CDR3 length is 16 residues. The CDR3: CASSLPSGGAVDTQYF. CDR3 in DNA: TGCGCCAGCAGCTTACCTAGCGGGGGGGCCGTGGATACGCAGTATTTT.